This T cell receptor (beta chain) was observed in a study of breast tumors, draining lymph nodes, adjacent tissues. Study-wide findings and caveats: Tumor repertoires ranked between lymph nodes and nontumor tissue in diversity, with V and J gene preferences. Tumor T cell lymph node origin was a supported hypothesis, not proven.

Breast cancer patients provided tissue from their axillary draining lymph nodes. Trimming left V 3 bases short and J 4 bases short, with 7 bases between. This CDR3 has 13 amino acids. Germline loops: CDR1 KGHSH, CDR2 LQKENI. TCRdb redid the calling of the multiplex PCR reads with MiXCR, one entry per CDR3 protein. In the table there are 200,000 to 250,000 distinct CDR3 sequences, 30% to 35% of which are singletons. Regarding this clonotype: As yet, its antigen is unknown.

The V and J genes are TRBV18 and TRBJ2-1; TRBD1 is a possible D gene (6 bases). This TCR derives from a female donor with breast cancer. Some clones in this sample may be carry-over from other donors' samples. Sequences were obtained from axillary lymph node tissue. The CDR3 bases are TGTGCCAGCTCACCGGACAGATACAATGAGCAGTTCTTC. Translating gives CASSPDRYNEQFF.